One and the same sample provided the 26 T cell receptor beta chains below, sequenced in a study of persistence of HIV-infected CD4 T cells. Nonspecific anti-CD3/anti-CD28 bead stimulation represents the broad CD4+ T cell repertoire. Sorting of responding CD4+ T cells relied on upregulated CD40 ligand together with CD69. The antigens for these receptors are not known. Sequencing used immunoSEQ version 4 in survey mode. Data came from immunoSEQ multiplex PCR; TCRdb stores just in-frame clones and leaves some out. The sample yields roughly 48,000 clones, 88% seen once. The sequencing used CD4+ T cells sorted from PBMCs after roughly 18-hour stimulation, collected from a patient who received antiretroviral therapy. Receptor source: an adult woman with HIV who was CMV-seropositive.

This clone was recorded only once. The chain joins TRBV7-6 to TRBJ1-6, with D hard to call. The V gene's germline CDR1 is SGHVS and CDR2 FNYEAQ. The CDR3 has 13 residues. The V end was cut by 1 base, the J end by 4 bases, with 2 bases between. The CDR3 bases are TGTGCCAGCAGCTTAGGATATAATTCACCCCTCCACTTT. It specifies CASSLGYNSPLHF.

This chain joins TRBV6-6 and TRBJ2-7, with TRBD2 matching over 8 bases. V gave up 7 bases and J gave up 5 bases; unmatched junction bases: 13. This CDR3 has 15 residues. Per germline, CDR1 MNHNY and CDR2 SVGAGI (reference sequence). The CDR3 here is CASNPGTGGRHEQYV. The CDR3 region has the DNA TGTGCCAGCAATCCCGGGACGGGGGGGCGACACGAGCAGTACGTC.

This chain uses TRBV6-1 with TRBJ2-5, with D unresolved. Germline V gene data show CDR1 as MNHNS and CDR2 as SASEGT. V was pared by 1 base and J by 5 bases, with 8 bases between. The CDR3 has 13 amino acids. The CDR3 here is CASSEVVSETQYF. DNA for the CDR3: TGTGCCAGCAGTGAAGTAGTTAGCGAGACCCAGTACTTC.

The V and J genes are TRBV11-3 and TRBJ2-3, with D perhaps TRBD1 (6 bases). This CDR3 is 14 amino acids long. Germline loops: CDR1 SGHNT, CDR2 YENEEA. Trimming left V 5 bases short and J 3 bases short, with 12 bases between. The CDR3 here is CASSLARGTDTQYF. Written as DNA, the CDR3 is TGTGCCAGCAGCCTAGCTAGGGGGACAGATACGCAGTATTTT.

The rearrangement joins TRBV9 to TRBJ2-7, with 11 positions matching TRBD2. CDR1 is SGDLS and CDR2 is YYNGEE in the germline V gene. This CDR3 region has 16 residues. J was trimmed by 7 bases and V by 4 bases; bases with no gene match: 13. The CDR3 nucleotides read TGTGCCAGCAGCCCCACTAGCGGGGGCGCCCTTTGGGAGCAGTACTTC. The encoded protein is CASSPTSGGALWEQYF. The full variable domain, its missing parts supplied by reference TRBV9 and TRBJ2-7, is DSGVTQTPKHLITATGQRVTLRCSPRSGDLSVYWYQQSLDQGLQFLIQYYNGEERAKGNILERFSAQQFPDLHSELNLSSLELGDSALYFCASSPTSGGALWEQYFGPGTRLTVT.

This chain uses TRBV5-1 with TRBJ2-3, with unresolved D. The length of the CDR3 is 15 residues. Germline CDR1 is SGHRS and CDR2 is YFSETQ. Deletions cut 4 bases from V and 0 bases from J, with 12 bases between. The CDR3 region has the DNA TGCGCCAGCAGCGTGGCGACGGACAGCACAGATACGCAGTATTTT. This encodes CASSVATDSTDTQYF.

The table lists this clone with a few counts. The J gene is TRBJ2-1, the V gene TRBV19; TRBD2 is a possible D gene (6 bases). CDR3 length: 12 amino acids. The V end was cut by 7 bases, the J end by 3 bases, with 7 bases between. Germline V lookup: CDR1 LNHDA, CDR2 SQIVND (reference sequence). CDR3: CASKTSYNEQFF. CDR3 in DNA: TGTGCCAGTAAGACTAGCTACAATGAGCAGTTCTTC.

V and J are TRBV30 and TRBJ1-6; tentative D call: TRBD1 (5 bases). V lost 1 base to trimming and J lost 0 bases, with 16 bases between them. The CDR3 extends over 18 amino acids. CDR1 is GTSNPN, CDR2 SVGIG, per germline (reference sequence). Written as DNA, the CDR3 is TGTGCCTGGAGTGGGGGACCGCGAGCCACCTCCTATAATTCACCCCTCCACTTT. Its protein is CAWSGGPRATSYNSPLHF.

The genes are TRBV2 and TRBJ1-5; TRBD1 is a possible D gene (5 bases). Trimming left V 7 bases short and J 1 base short, with 8 bases between. The CDR3 totals 13 residues. Germline V gives CDR1 SNHLY, CDR2 FYNNEI. CDR3 amino acids: CASTAGSNQPQHF. The DNA of the CDR3 is TGTGCCAGCACGGCAGGGAGCAATCAGCCCCAGCATTTT.

This chain connects TRBV9 to TRBJ2-4, with a weak D call TRBD2 (6 bases). V shed 1 base and J shed 6 bases, with 14 bases lying between them. This CDR3 is 15 amino acids long. Per germline, CDR1 SGDLS and CDR2 YYNGEE. The DNA of the CDR3 is TGTGCCAGCAGCGTACAAGACGGGGGTTTAAACATTCAGTACTTC. Its protein product is CASSVQDGGLNIQYF.

Written as DNA, the CDR3 is TGTGCCAGTAGTTTGACTTTCTCCTACGAGCAGTACTTC. This translates into CASSLTFSYEQYF. The gene calls are TRBV19 and TRBJ2-7; D uncertain. This CDR3 region has 13 residues. Germline lookup yields CDR1 LNHDA and CDR2 SQIVND (reference sequence). Trimming removed 5 bases from V and 0 bases from J, with 8 bases in between. Combining the CDR3 with reference TRBV19 and TRBJ2-7 gives the whole variable domain DGGITQSPKYLFRKEGQNVTLSCEQNLNHDAMYWYRQDPGQGLRLIYYSQIVNDFQKGDIAEGYSVSREKKESFPLTVTSAQKNPTAFYLCASSLTFSYEQYFGPGTRLTVT.

Worth noting for this clone: One end of the junction is discordant with germline, which a read error may explain. Here the CDR3 DNA reads TGTGCCGGCAGCCTTACAGGGAACACTGAAGCTTTCTTT. Residues: CAGSLTGNTEAFF. The chain is built from TRBV27 and TRBJ1-1, with D maybe TRBD1 (5 bases). CDR3 size: 13 residues. The germline CDR1 and CDR2 sequences are MNHEY and SMNVEV (reference sequence).

CDR3 sequence: CASSVDILTYEQYF. DNA for the CDR3: TGTGCCAGCAGCGTCGACATACTAACCTACGAGCAGTACTTC. The gene calls are TRBV9 and TRBJ2-7; no firm D call. The CDR3 contains 14 residues. V lost 2 bases to trimming and J lost 2 bases, with 11 bases between them. Germline loops: CDR1 SGDLS, CDR2 YYNGEE.

The chain uses TRBV5-1 and TRBJ1-1, with no clear D. Germline values: CDR1 SGHRS, CDR2 YFSETQ. V was trimmed by 3 bases and J by 1 base, leaving 7 bases between them. CDR3 size: 13 residues. The CDR3 DNA follows: TGCGCCAGCAGCTCGCCGGGGAACACTGAAGCTTTCTTT. This gives the protein CASSSPGNTEAFF.

The genes are TRBV9 and TRBJ1-1; the match to TRBD1 covers 8 bases. This CDR3 is 14 amino acids long. CDR1 and CDR2 from the germline V gene are SGDLS and YYNGEE. The ends lost 4 bases at V and 4 bases at J; junction bases unmatched: 6. The CDR3 DNA reads as TGTGCCAGCAGCTTTCAGGGGGCCAGCACTGAAGCTTTCTTT. Translation gives CASSFQGASTEAFF.

The chain couples TRBV30 to TRBJ1-3; possibly TRBD1 for D (5 bases). The ends were cut back, 0 bases at V and 6 bases at J, with 12 bases in the middle. Germline CDR1 is GTSNPN and CDR2 is SVGIG (reference sequence). The CDR3 runs to 14 residues. The DNA of the CDR3 is TGTGCCTGGAGTGTAATTGGGACTCAAAACACCATATATTTT. Its protein is CAWSVIGTQNTIYF.

The CDR3 bases are TGTGCCAGTAGTCCCCGGGACAGGGAAATCGGGGAGCTGTTTTTT. Translating it yields CASSPRDREIGELFF. V usage is TRBV19 and J usage is TRBJ2-2; 9 nucleotides line up with TRBD1. V lost 5 bases, J lost 7 bases, and 8 bases stayed unmatched. This CDR3 has 15 amino acids. Germline V gene data show CDR1 as LNHDA and CDR2 as SQIVND (reference sequence).

The chain recombines TRBV5-1 with TRBJ2-1, with no clear D. The CDR3 has 11 residues. Germline CDR1 SGHRS, CDR2 YFSETQ. The V gene lost 2 bases and the J gene lost 10 bases, with 7 bases spanning the gap. CDR3 residues: CASSFAYEQFF. The DNA for the CDR3 is TGCGCCAGCAGCTTCGCTTACGAGCAGTTCTTC.

V usage is TRBV7-3 and J usage is TRBJ2-6; D unclear. Germline V lookup: CDR1 SGHTA, CDR2 FQGTGA. V dropped 4 bases and J dropped 0 bases, with 10 bases sitting between them. The CDR3 is made up of 16 amino acids. CDR3 sequence reads: CASSSRPSSGANVLTF. Here the CDR3 DNA reads TGTGCCAGCAGCTCCAGGCCCTCCTCTGGGGCCAACGTCCTGACTTTC.

The CDR3 coding sequence is TGCGCCAGCAGCCAGATTTTCGGCGGGACAGCCTATGGCTACACCTTC. This codes for CASSQIFGGTAYGYTF. This chain links TRBV4-1 with TRBJ1-2; 7 nucleotides line up with TRBD1. Trimming cost V 3 bases and J 4 bases; bases outside gene matches: 11. The germline V gene has CDR1 MGHRA and CDR2 YSYEKL. This CDR3 spans 16 amino acids.

A single count supports this clone. The chain carries TRBV5-1 and TRBJ2-5; 7 bases line up with TRBD2. The CDR3 runs to 16 residues. Germline V CDR1 and CDR2: SGHRS, YFSETQ. Trimming removed 4 bases from V and 1 base from J; junction bases left unmatched: 10. The CDR3 nucleotides are TGCGCCAGCAGCCACCTGCGGGGGACCTTCCAAGAGACCCAGTACTTC. Its translation: CASSHLRGTFQETQYF.

The genes are TRBV5-1 and TRBJ1-1, with D unclear. The CDR3 runs 14 residues. Trimming shortened V by 0 bases and J by 2 bases, and 8 bases separated the two germline ends. Germline V lookup: CDR1 SGHRS, CDR2 YFSETQ. The CDR3 sequence: CASSLVGPNTEAFF. Written as DNA, the CDR3 is TGCGCCAGCAGCTTGGTGGGTCCAAACACTGAAGCTTTCTTT.

This chain connects TRBV2 to TRBJ2-2, with D possibly TRBD1 on 6 matching bases. CDR1 and CDR2 (germline): SNHLY, FYNNEI. V lost 7 bases, J lost 7 bases, and 13 bases lay in between. This CDR3 has 13 amino acids. The CDR3 region has the DNA TGTGCCAGCACAGGGGTTCACGGCGGGGAGCTGTTTTTT. It codes for CASTGVHGGELFF.

This chain uses TRBV28 with TRBJ2-2; unclear D gene. The CDR3 runs to 14 residues. Deletions cut 2 bases from V and 2 bases from J, with 6 bases between. In germline, CDR1 is MDHEN, CDR2 SYDVKM. CDR3 protein: CASSLPGNTGELFF. The CDR3 nucleotides read TGTGCCAGCAGTTTACCGGGTAACACCGGGGAGCTGTTTTTT.

The chain recombines TRBV19 with TRBJ2-3, with 12 positions matching TRBD1. CDR1 is LNHDA, CDR2 SQIVND, per germline (reference sequence). V shed 6 bases, J shed 4 bases, and the junction held 8 bases outside the gene matches. There are 16 residues in the CDR3. CDR3: CASRMGQGAPADTQYF. For the CDR3, the DNA is TGTGCCAGTAGGATGGGACAGGGGGCGCCGGCAGATACGCAGTATTTT. The full variable domain, its missing parts supplied by reference TRBV19 and TRBJ2-3, is DGGITQSPKYLFRKEGQNVTLSCEQNLNHDAMYWYRQDPGQGLRLIYYSQIVNDFQKGDIAEGYSVSREKKESFPLTVTSAQKNPTAFYLCASRMGQGAPADTQYFGPGTRLTVL.

This clone has only a few counts. J is TRBJ2-1 and V is TRBV7-3; 16 bases match TRBD2. The CDR3 sequence is 16 residues long. Germline loops: CDR1 SGHTA, CDR2 FQGTGA. After removal of 3 bases from V and 9 bases from J, the junction contained 5 bases not matched to a gene. The chain's CDR3 is CASSLGLAGGLSEQFF. In DNA form, the CDR3 reads TGTGCCAGCAGCTTGGGACTAGCGGGGGGGCTGAGTGAGCAGTTCTTC.